The 27 T cell receptor beta chains below all came from one sample that was sequenced in a study of blood T cell repertoires in COVID-19 (dated by TCRdb to the early 2020s). The protocol used for the library was the immunoSEQ multiplex PCR assay. This is the immuneACCESS table as TCRdb keeps it, with only in-frame sequences that have V and J called. A part of the clones is gone; compared with another copy, unresolved V genes explain less than half, and the rest is unexplained. For this sample the table gives about 51,000 clones, of which around 86% were detected only once. The top ten hold roughly 14% of the sample. Specimen: peripheral blood. Every receptor here comes from a human donor with acute or convalescent COVID-19. The donor label of this sample is uncertain.

The V call is TRBV19, the J call TRBJ2-5; TRBD1 aligns across 7 bases. This CDR3 is 13 amino acids long. V lost 6 bases, J lost 1 base, and 2 bases stayed unmatched. CDR1 and CDR2 (germline): LNHDA, SQIVND (reference sequence). CDR3: CASRGTVQETQYF. CDR3 bases: TGTGCCAGTAGGGGGACAGTCCAAGAGACCCAGTACTTC.

The genes are TRBV7-8 and TRBJ2-2; D unresolved. V was pared by 5 bases and J by 8 bases, with 9 bases between. In germline, CDR1 is SGHVS, CDR2 FQNEAQ. CDR3 length equals 12 residues. The CDR3 sequence: CASSPEKGELFF. The CDR3 nucleotides are TGTGCCAGCAGCCCCGAGAAGGGGGAGCTGTTTTTT.

CDR3 in amino acids: CASSLCRDSRFF. The CDR3 DNA follows: TGTGCCAGCAGTTTATGTCGGGACAGTAGGTTCTTC. The chain employs TRBV27 and TRBJ2-1; 7 nucleotides align to TRBD1. The length of the CDR3 is 12 residues. From germline, CDR1 is MNHEY and CDR2 SMNVEV (reference sequence). J gave up 15 bases and V 1 base, and 6 bases lay outside the gene matches.

The chain is built from TRBV5-6 and TRBJ1-1; D is uncertain. Germline CDR1 reads SGHDT; CDR2 reads YYEEEE. The CDR3 sequence is 14 residues long. Trimming removed 1 base at V and 4 bases at J, with 11 bases between. This CDR3 is CASSLRGLATEAFF. The CDR3 DNA reads as TGTGCCAGCAGCTTGCGGGGTTTGGCCACTGAAGCTTTCTTT.

J is TRBJ2-5 and V is TRBV7-2; 11 nucleotides line up with TRBD2. V lost 1 base to trimming and J lost 5 bases; unmatched junction nucleotides: 3. CDR3 length: 15 amino acids. CDR1 and CDR2 from the germline V gene are SGHTA and FQGNSA. CDR3 residues: CASSLVAGGYETQYF. CDR3 DNA: TGTGCCAGCAGCTTAGTAGCGGGAGGGTATGAGACCCAGTACTTC.

V is TRBV4-2 and J is TRBJ2-3, with 13 positions matching TRBD2. The CDR3 is 17 residues long. V shed 4 bases, J shed 3 bases, and the junction held 7 bases outside the gene matches. Germline loops: CDR1 LGHNA, CDR2 YNFKEQ. In DNA form, the CDR3 reads TGTGCCAGCAGCCTAGGACTAGCGGGGGCCAGGACAGATACGCAGTATTTT. It yields the protein CASSLGLAGARTDTQYF.

The chain links TRBV24-1 to TRBJ2-1; the D gene is possibly TRBD1 (6 bases). Trimming left V 1 base short and J 1 base short, with 16 bases between. Germline assignment: CDR1 KGHDR and CDR2 SFDVKD. The CDR3 is made up of 18 amino acids. For the CDR3, the DNA is TGTGCCACCAGTGATTTTATTCAGGGGAAGGGATCCTACAATGAGCAGTTCTTC. This translates into CATSDFIQGKGSYNEQFF.

This chain connects TRBV6-5 to TRBJ2-7, with D maybe TRBD1 (6 bases). Germline assignment: CDR1 MNHEY and CDR2 SVGAGI. Trimming stripped 6 bases from V and 6 bases from J, with 15 bases between. The CDR3 extends over 13 amino acids. CDR3 bases: TGTGCCAGCAGGGCTCCAGGGGTGGGCGAGCAGTACTTC. This sequence encodes CASRAPGVGEQYF.

This chain links TRBV13 with TRBJ2-4; D gene ambiguous. CDR1 is PRHDT, CDR2 FYEKMQ, per germline (reference sequence). The CDR3 runs to 13 residues. The germline V and J ends were trimmed by 4 bases and 8 bases, with 12 bases remaining between them. The CDR3 sequence: CASSSDTSHIQYF. Here the CDR3 DNA reads TGTGCCAGCAGCTCCGACACCTCGCACATTCAGTACTTC.

The chain links TRBV19 to TRBJ2-3, with TRBD2 matching over 8 bases. Trimming at V came to 5 bases and at J to 3 bases, leaving 4 bases not matched to a gene. Germline V lookup: CDR1 LNHDA, CDR2 SQIVND (reference sequence). The CDR3 covers 14 residues. Here the CDR3 DNA reads TGTGCCAGTAGTGCGAGCGGGAGAACAGATACGCAGTATTTT. This translates into CASSASGRTDTQYF.

This clone was counted once. V and J are TRBV4-2 and TRBJ1-2; possibly TRBD1 for D (6 bases). Germline CDR1 is LGHNA and CDR2 is YNFKEQ. The CDR3 is made up of 13 amino acids. Trimming took off 1 base at V and 6 bases at J, with 9 bases between the two ends. The CDR3 DNA sequence: TGTGCCAGCAGCCAAGCAGGGGACCATGGCTACACCTTC. Translating gives CASSQAGDHGYTF.

The rearrangement joins TRBV28 to TRBJ1-2; 7 bases fit TRBD1. The germline CDR1 and CDR2 sequences are MDHEN and SYDVKM. The CDR3 contains 12 residues. The ends lost 5 bases at V and 7 bases at J; junction bases unmatched: 4. The CDR3 bases are TGTGCCAGCAGTCGTCCAGGGGGTGGCTACACCTTC. Translation: CASSRPGGGYTF.

The genes are TRBV4-3 and TRBJ2-7; TRBD1 aligns across 8 bases. Germline loops: CDR1 LGHNA, CDR2 YSLEER. The J segment lost 1 base and the V segment lost 5 bases, leaving 10 bases of the junction unmatched. This CDR3 spans 16 amino acids. The CDR3 loop is CASSYSGTGESYEQYF. CDR3 sequence (DNA): TGCGCCAGCAGCTATTCCGGGACAGGAGAGTCCTACGAGCAGTACTTC.

Comment on this clone: One end of the junction fails to match germline, which may point to a read error. The V gene is TRBV20-1, the J gene TRBJ2-5; possible D gene TRBD1, 6 bases. The CDR3 runs 11 residues. Germline-derived CDR1 and CDR2 are DFQATT and SNEGSKA (reference sequence). The CDR3 sequence: CSATGQGTQYF. Written as DNA, the CDR3 is TGCAGTGCTACGGGACAAGGGACCCAGTACTTC.

This clone was seen more than once but under ten times. V gene TRBV5-3 combines with J gene TRBJ1-2, with D hard to call. TRBV5-3 counts as an open reading frame of uncertain function. With 4 bases removed from V and 0 bases from J, the gap between germline ends came to 16 bases. The CDR3 spans 16 residues. The CDR3 is CARSLRNGEANYGYTF. In nucleotides, the CDR3 is TGTGCCAGAAGCCTTAGGAACGGCGAGGCTAACTATGGCTACACCTTC.

The V and J genes are TRBV11-3 and TRBJ1-4, with D perhaps matching TRBD1 (6 bases). The CDR3 is 17 residues long. Trimming shortened V by 4 bases and J by 1 base, and 16 bases separated the two germline ends. Germline V gives CDR1 SGHNT, CDR2 YENEEA. The DNA for the CDR3 is TGTGCCAGCAGCTCGCCGGGACAAGGAAGAACTAATGAAAAACTGTTTTTT. It yields the protein CASSSPGQGRTNEKLFF.

This clone was counted a few times. The chain has TRBV4-2 and TRBJ1-6, with TRBD1 matching over 8 bases. The CDR3 sequence is 15 residues long. Germline V lookup: CDR1 LGHNA, CDR2 YNFKEQ. J was trimmed by 11 bases and V by 3 bases; bases with no gene match: 9. In DNA, the CDR3 is TGTGCCAGCAGCCATCCCGGACAGGGCGCTCCACCCCTCCACTTT. This sequence encodes CASSHPGQGAPPLHF.

V is TRBV9 and J is TRBJ1-2; the D gene is possibly TRBD1 (5 bases). V was cut by 4 bases and J by 1 base, with 11 bases left in between. This CDR3 spans 14 amino acids. CDR1 is SGDLS, CDR2 YYNGEE, per germline. In DNA form, the CDR3 reads TGTGCCAGCAGCCCCCAGACAGTTAACTATGGCTACACCTTC. Its translation: CASSPQTVNYGYTF.

The chain recombines TRBV29-1 with TRBJ2-1; tentative D call: TRBD2 (5 bases). The germline CDR1 and CDR2 sequences are SQVTM and ANQGSEA. The CDR3 contains 11 residues. Trimming took 7 bases from V and 7 from J, leaving 11 bases between them. DNA of the CDR3: TGCAGCGCCGGCCGAGGGAATGAGCAGTTCTTC. This translates into CSAGRGNEQFF.

The chain couples TRBV7-2 to TRBJ2-7, with TRBD2 identical over 10 bases. V was clipped by 1 base and J by 6 bases; unmatched bases: 6. Germline assignment: CDR1 SGHTA and CDR2 FQGNSA. The CDR3 is made up of 15 amino acids. This CDR3 is CASSLEGLANGEQYF. Written as DNA, the CDR3 is TGTGCCAGCAGCTTAGAGGGACTAGCGAATGGCGAGCAGTACTTC.

This rearrangement joins TRBV27 to TRBJ2-7; the D gene is possibly TRBD2 (5 bases). Germline lookup yields CDR1 MNHEY and CDR2 SMNVEV (reference sequence). Trimming left V 3 bases short and J 4 bases short, with 13 bases between. There are 14 residues in the CDR3. CDR3 in DNA: TGTGCCAGCAGTTTTGGTCGGCGGGCTTACGAGCAGTACTTC. Protein: CASSFGRRAYEQYF.

This rearrangement joins TRBV7-3 to TRBJ2-1, with 13 bases fitting TRBD2. The CDR3 contains 14 residues. CDR1 is SGHTA, CDR2 FQGTGA, per germline. V was pared by 5 bases and J by 8 bases, with 3 bases of the junction left unmatched. In DNA form, the CDR3 reads TGTGCCAGCAGCCAAGGACTAGCGGGAGATGAGCAGTTCTTC. As protein: CASSQGLAGDEQFF.

The V gene is TRBV9, the J gene TRBJ1-6; TRBD1 might be the D (6 bases). The CDR3 spans 15 residues. Trimming shortened V by 3 bases and J by 7 bases, and 14 bases separated the two germline ends. Germline CDR1 and CDR2: SGDLS and YYNGEE. CDR3 in DNA: TGTGCCAGCAGCGAAGGGGGACAACCCAATTCACCCCTCCACTTT. It codes for CASSEGGQPNSPLHF.

This clone was found a few times. This rearrangement joins TRBV6-5 to TRBJ1-2; TRBD1 matches 7 bases. CDR1 and CDR2 (germline): MNHEY, SVGAGI. The CDR3 has 14 residues. Trimming removed 0 bases from V and 8 bases from J; junction bases left unmatched: 6. CDR3 sequence (DNA): TGTGCCAGCAGTTACTCTGGGACAGCGGAGGGCTACACCTTC. It translates to CASSYSGTAEGYTF.

The chain couples TRBV19 to TRBJ1-1; D not certain. Trimming removed 5 bases at V and 6 bases at J, with 16 bases between. The CDR3 is 14 residues long. Germline V lookup: CDR1 LNHDA, CDR2 SQIVND (reference sequence). CDR3 DNA: TGTGCCAGTAGTTCGGCACAGCTCCTCCCTGAAGCTTTCTTT. The encoded protein is CASSSAQLLPEAFF.

The chain recombines TRBV19 with TRBJ1-1, with 8 bases that match TRBD1. V shed 8 bases, J shed 0 bases, and the junction held 14 bases outside the gene matches. In germline, CDR1 is LNHDA, CDR2 SQIVND (reference sequence). The CDR3 runs to 17 residues. CDR3 nucleotide sequence: TGTGCCAGTCCACAGGACAGGGCTGGAGAAATGAACACTGAAGCTTTCTTT. This translates into CASPQDRAGEMNTEAFF. Complete variable domain (other parts from reference TRBV19 and TRBJ1-1): DGGITQSPKYLFRKEGQNVTLSCEQNLNHDAMYWYRQDPGQGLRLIYYSQIVNDFQKGDIAEGYSVSREKKESFPLTVTSAQKNPTAFYLCASPQDRAGEMNTEAFFGQGTRLTVV.

This clone has just a few counts. The chain links TRBV6-5 to TRBJ1-1; maybe TRBD1 (5 bases). V lost 4 bases, J lost 6 bases, and 15 bases lay in between. The germline CDR1 and CDR2 sequences are MNHEY and SVGAGI. The CDR3 totals 14 residues. In nucleotides, the CDR3 is TGTGCCAGCAGTTCGGGACTTCCTGCCCCTGAAGCTTTCTTT. It encodes CASSSGLPAPEAFF.